This TCR beta chain stems from a study of blood T cell repertoires in COVID-19. Measured with immunoSEQ multiplex PCR; TCRdb has only the in-frame clones, and not every one. The sample carries over 250,000 clones, nearly 90% recorded once. CDR1 and CDR2 (germline): SGHTA, FQGNSA. The CDR3 contains 16 residues. After removal of 0 bases from V and 0 bases from J, the junction contained 2 bases not matched to a gene. Material for sequencing was peripheral blood. The genes are TRBV7-2 and TRBJ1-3; 7 positions match TRBD1. The source of this sequence is a young woman with acute or convalescent COVID-19. CDR3 sequence: CASSLATGSSGNTIYF. CDR3 DNA sequence: TGTGCCAGCAGCTTAGCGACAGGGTCCTCTGGAAACACCATATATTTT.